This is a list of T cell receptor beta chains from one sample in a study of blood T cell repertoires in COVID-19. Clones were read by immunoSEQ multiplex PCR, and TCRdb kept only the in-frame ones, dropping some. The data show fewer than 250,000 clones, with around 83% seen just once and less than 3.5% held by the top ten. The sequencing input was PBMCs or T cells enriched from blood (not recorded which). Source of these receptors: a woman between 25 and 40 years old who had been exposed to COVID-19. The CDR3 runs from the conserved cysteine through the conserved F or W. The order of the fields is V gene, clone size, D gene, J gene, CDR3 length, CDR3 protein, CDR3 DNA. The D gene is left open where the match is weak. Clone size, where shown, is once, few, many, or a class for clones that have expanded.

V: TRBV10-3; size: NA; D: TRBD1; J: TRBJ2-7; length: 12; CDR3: CAISAGGFEQYF; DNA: TGTGCCATCTCCGCAGGGGGATTCGAGCAGTACTTC
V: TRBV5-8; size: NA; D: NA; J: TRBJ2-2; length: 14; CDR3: CASSRRENTGELFF; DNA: TGTGCCAGCAGCAGGAGAGAGAACACCGGGGAGCTGTTTTTT
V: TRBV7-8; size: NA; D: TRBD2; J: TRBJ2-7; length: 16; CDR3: CASSLVERGPLLQQYF; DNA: TGTGCCAGCAGCTTAGTCGAGCGGGGGCCCCTCCTCCAGCAGTACTTC
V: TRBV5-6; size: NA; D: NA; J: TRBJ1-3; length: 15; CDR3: CASSLAPSPGNTIYF; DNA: TGTGCCAGCAGCTTGGCCCCTAGCCCCGGAAACACCATATATTTT
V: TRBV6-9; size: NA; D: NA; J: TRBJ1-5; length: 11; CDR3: CASTYGQPQHF; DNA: TGTGCCAGCACTTACGGTCAGCCCCAGCATTTT
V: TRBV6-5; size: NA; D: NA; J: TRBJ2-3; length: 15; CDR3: CASSYAAGAPDTQYF; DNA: TGTGCCAGCAGTTATGCGGCGGGGGCCCCAGATACGCAGTATTTT
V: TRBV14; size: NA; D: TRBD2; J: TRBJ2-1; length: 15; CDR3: CASSQKRTRDNEQFF; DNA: TGTGCCAGCAGCCAAAAAAGGACTAGAGACAATGAGCAGTTCTTC
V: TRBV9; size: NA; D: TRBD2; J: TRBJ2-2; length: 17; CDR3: CASSVGGGGPSTGELFF; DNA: TGTGCCAGCAGCGTAGGAGGCGGGGGGCCTTCAACCGGGGAGCTGTTTTTT
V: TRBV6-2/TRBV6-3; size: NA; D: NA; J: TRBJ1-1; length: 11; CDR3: CASSPGTEAFF; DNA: TGTGCCAGCAGTCCCGGGACTGAAGCTTTCTTT
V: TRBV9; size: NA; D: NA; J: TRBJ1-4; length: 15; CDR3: CASSVVGAIGEKLFF; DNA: TGTGCCAGCAGCGTAGTGGGGGCGATCGGTGAAAAACTGTTTTTT
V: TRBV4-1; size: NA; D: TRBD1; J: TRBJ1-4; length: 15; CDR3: CASSQGDREMKKLFF; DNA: TGCGCCAGCAGCCAAGGGGACAGGGAAATGAAAAAACTGTTTTTT
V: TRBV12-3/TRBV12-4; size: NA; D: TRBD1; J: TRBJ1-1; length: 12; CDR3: CASSSTGVEAFF; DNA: TGTGCCAGCAGTTCCACAGGGGTTGAAGCTTTCTTT
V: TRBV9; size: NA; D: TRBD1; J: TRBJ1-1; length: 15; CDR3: CASSGPGTENTEAFF; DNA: TGTGCCAGCAGCGGACCAGGGACAGAGAACACTGAAGCTTTCTTT
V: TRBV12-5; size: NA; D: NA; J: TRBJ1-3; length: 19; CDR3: CASGSFSLAGFSSGNTIYF; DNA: TGTGCTAGTGGTTCCTTTTCCTTGGCGGGCTTTTCCTCTGGAAACACCATATATTTT
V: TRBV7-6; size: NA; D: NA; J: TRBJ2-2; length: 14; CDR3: CASSLGTGTGELFF; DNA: TGTGCCAGCAGCTTAGGAACAGGGACCGGGGAGCTGTTTTTT
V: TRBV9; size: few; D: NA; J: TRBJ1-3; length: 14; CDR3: CASSVLGEVDTIYF; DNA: TGTGCCAGCAGCGTACTGGGTGAGGTGGACACCATATATTTT
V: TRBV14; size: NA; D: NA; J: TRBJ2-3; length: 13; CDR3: CASSQAGTDTQYF; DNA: TGTGCCAGCAGCCAAGCCGGCACAGATACGCAGTATTTT
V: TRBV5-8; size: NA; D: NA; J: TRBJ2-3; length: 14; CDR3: CATIRGLAADTQYF; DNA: TGTGCCACCATTAGGGGCCTGGCCGCAGATACGCAGTATTTT
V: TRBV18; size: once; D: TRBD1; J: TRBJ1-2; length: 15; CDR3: CASSPTGPGWYGYTF; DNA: TGTGCCAGCTCACCGACAGGGCCTGGATGGTATGGCTACACCTTC
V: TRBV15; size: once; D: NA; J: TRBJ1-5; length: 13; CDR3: CATSSDRDKQRHF; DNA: TGTGCCACCAGCAGCGATAGGGACAAACAAAGGCATTTT
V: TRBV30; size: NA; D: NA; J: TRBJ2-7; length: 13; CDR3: CAWGAGLAYEQYF; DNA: TGTGCCTGGGGGGCGGGCCTGGCCTACGAGCAGTACTTC
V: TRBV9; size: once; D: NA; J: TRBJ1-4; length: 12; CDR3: CASSVGSEKLFF; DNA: TGTGCCAGCAGCGTAGGTAGCGAAAAACTGTTTTTT
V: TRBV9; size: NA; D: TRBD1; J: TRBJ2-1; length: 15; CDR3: CASSLGTGSYNEQFF; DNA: TGTGCCAGCAGCCTGGGGACAGGGAGTTACAATGAGCAGTTCTTC
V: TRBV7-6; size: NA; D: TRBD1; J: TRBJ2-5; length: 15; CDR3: CASSFGTGSQETQYF; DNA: TGTGCCAGCAGTTTCGGGACAGGCAGTCAAGAGACCCAGTACTTC
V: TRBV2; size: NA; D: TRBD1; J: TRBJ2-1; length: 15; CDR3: CASRVRDRGLNEQFF; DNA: TGTGCCAGCAGGGTCCGGGACAGGGGGCTCAATGAGCAGTTCTTC
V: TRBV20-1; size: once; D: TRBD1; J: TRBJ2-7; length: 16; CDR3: CSASRGWWDRNDEQYF; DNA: TGCAGTGCTAGTAGGGGTTGGTGGGACAGAAACGACGAGCAGTACTTC
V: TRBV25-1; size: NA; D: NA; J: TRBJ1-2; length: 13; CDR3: CASSTPGVPGYTF; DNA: TGTGCCAGCAGCACCCCCGGGGTGCCTGGCTACACCTTC
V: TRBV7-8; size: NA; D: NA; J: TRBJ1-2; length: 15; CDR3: CASSLVAVANYGYTF; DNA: TGTGCCAGCAGCTTAGTGGCAGTCGCTAACTATGGCTACACCTTC
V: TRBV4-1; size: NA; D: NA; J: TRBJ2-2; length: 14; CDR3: CASSSGGSSGELFF; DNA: TGCGCCAGCAGCTCCGGAGGCAGCTCCGGGGAGCTGTTTTTT
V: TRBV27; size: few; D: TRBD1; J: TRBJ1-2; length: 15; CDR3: CASSLTSDRVVDYTF; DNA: TGTGCCAGCAGTTTAACTAGTGACAGGGTCGTCGACTACACCTTC
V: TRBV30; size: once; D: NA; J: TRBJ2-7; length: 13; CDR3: CAWSDGQRAEQYF; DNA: TGTGCCTGGAGTGACGGTCAGCGTGCCGAGCAGTACTTC
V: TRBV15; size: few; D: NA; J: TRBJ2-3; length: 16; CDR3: CATSRVSGFGSDTQYF; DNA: TGTGCCACCAGCAGAGTATCGGGGTTCGGCTCAGATACGCAGTATTTT
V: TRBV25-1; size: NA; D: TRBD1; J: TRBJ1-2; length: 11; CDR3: CASGTGYGYTF; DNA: TGTGCCAGCGGGACAGGGTATGGCTACACCTTC
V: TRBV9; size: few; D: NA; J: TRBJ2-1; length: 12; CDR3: CASSVVRNEQFF; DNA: TGTGCCAGCAGCGTAGTCAGGAATGAGCAGTTCTTC
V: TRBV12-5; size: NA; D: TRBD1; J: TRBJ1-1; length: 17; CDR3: CASGFMGQPSEDTEAFF; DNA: TGTGCTAGTGGTTTTATGGGACAGCCGTCAGAGGACACTGAAGCTTTCTTT
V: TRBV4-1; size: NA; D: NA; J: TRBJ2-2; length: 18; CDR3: CASSLRSLTGEDTGELFF; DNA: TGCGCCAGCAGCCTGCGAAGCCTGACAGGAGAGGACACCGGGGAGCTGTTTTTT